These 25 T cell receptor beta chains share one sample of origin, sequenced in a study of T-cell reconstitution after alpha-beta-depleted transplantation in children (dated by TCRdb to the mid-2010s). Libraries were prepared through PCR. The sequencer listed for this sample is Illumina HiSeq 2500. TCR library preparation used molecular barcoding, with unique molecular identifiers applied to normalize quantification of the TCRbeta repertoire. The public reads were quality trimmed at Q25 with fastp and then assembled into clones with MiXCR by TCRdb, keeping productive beta chains. One record per CDR3 amino acid sequence lists the most common genes and DNA. The sample contains hundreds of thousands of distinct CDR3 sequences, roughly 11% of them found a single time. The ten largest clones capture 28% of the sample. This specimen's treatment or condition label, interpreted: allogeneic hematopoietic cell transplantation with graft depleted of TCRalphabeta T cells and CD19 B cells.

The material sequenced was PBMCs, taken before TCRalphabeta/CD19-depleted stem cell transplant. These receptors came from a child less than two years old with acute myeloid leukemia, due to receive a stem cell transplant.

Ten or more counts support this clonotype. The J gene is TRBJ2-7, the V gene TRBV21-1; no DNA check was done on the table's D call, TRBD1. TRBV21-1 is a known pseudogene. This CDR3 comprises 14 residues. The DNA for the CDR3 is TGTGCCAGCAGCACGCCGGGACAGCTCTACGAGCAGTACTTC. This codes for CASSTPGQLYEQYF.

At least ten counts were recorded for this clonotype. V and J are TRBV10-3 and TRBJ2-3, with no clear D. The CDR3 totals 13 residues. Trimming took off 10 bases at V and 0 bases at J, with 11 bases between the two ends. Germline CDR1 and CDR2: ENHRY and SYGVKD. The CDR3 loop is CATHGFSTDTQYF. CDR3 nucleotide sequence: TGTGCCACCCACGGATTTAGCACAGATACGCAGTATTTT.

This clonotype was seen many times. The chain links TRBV12-3 or TRBV12-4 to TRBJ2-1; TRBD2 agrees at 13 bases. Trimming removed 6 bases from V and 8 bases from J; junction bases left unmatched: 13. The CDR3 runs to 17 residues. CDR3 DNA: TGTGCCAGCAGCATCCCCCTTGGGACTAGCGGGAAGCATGAGCAGTTCTTC. Its protein product is CASSIPLGTSGKHEQFF.

This clonotype was seen repeatedly, ten times or more. This chain's CDR3 is CASRWEGNEKLFF. In nucleotides, the CDR3 is TGCGCCAGCAGGTGGGAGGGAAATGAAAAACTGTTTTTT. V usage is TRBV5-1 and J usage is TRBJ1-4; D is unresolved. The V end lost 5 bases, the J end lost 5 bases, and 10 bases lay between the germline ends. CDR3 length: 13 residues. Germline CDR1 reads SGHRS; CDR2 reads YFSETQ. The full variable domain, in which reference TRBV5-1 and TRBJ1-4 provide the parts outside the CDR3, is KAGVTQTPRYLIKTRGQQVTLSCSPISGHRSVSWYQQTPGQGLQFLFEYFSETQRNKGNFPGRFSGRQFSNSRSEMNVSTLELGDSALYLCASRWEGNEKLFFGSGTQLSVL.

This clonotype was observed at least ten times. The chain couples TRBV29-1 to TRBJ1-1, with 8 bases aligning to TRBD1. The germline V gene encodes CDR1 SQVTM and CDR2 ANQGSEA. The junction had 10 bases not matched to a gene; V was cut back by 6 bases and J by 4 bases. The CDR3 runs 14 residues. The CDR3 nucleotides read TGCAGCGTGCCCGGACAGGGTCGGGTCACTGAAGCTTTCTTT. Its protein product is CSVPGQGRVTEAFF.

In this sample, this clonotype turned up many times. This sequence joins TRBV2 and TRBJ2-2, with 8 bases fitting TRBD2. V gave up 10 bases and J gave up 3 bases; unmatched junction bases: 10. This CDR3 is built from 15 residues. Germline V gene sequence: CDR1 SNHLY, CDR2 FYNNEI. Here the CDR3 DNA reads TGTGCCACCCTCCGGGGGGGCACGGACACCGGGGAGCTGTTTTTT. The encoded protein is CATLRGGTDTGELFF.

This clonotype was counted at least ten times. This rearrangement joins TRBV7-2 to TRBJ2-3; unclear D gene. Germline assignment: CDR1 SGHTA and CDR2 FQGNSA. The CDR3 totals 12 residues. The V and J ends lost 8 bases and 4 bases respectively, with 10 bases between them. The CDR3 nucleotides are TGTGCCAGCTCACTCTACCCAGATACGCAGTATTTT. Translation gives CASSLYPDTQYF.

This clonotype was seen ten or more times. The chain carries TRBV18 and TRBJ1-5; D is perhaps TRBD1 (5 bases). The CDR3 has 14 amino acids. The V end was cut by 8 bases, the J end by 4 bases, with 15 bases between. CDR1 KGHSH and CDR2 LQKENI come from the germline V gene. CDR3 sequence: CASSQGGGNQPQHF. The CDR3 bases are TGTGCCAGCAGCCAAGGCGGGGGGAATCAGCCCCAGCATTTT.

This chain joins TRBV11-2 and TRBJ2-1, with 7 bases fitting TRBD2. The V segment lost 3 bases and the J segment 9 bases; nucleotides outside the gene matches: 11. Germline V gene data show CDR1 as SGHAT and CDR2 as FQNNGV. The CDR3 has 15 residues. CDR3 loop: CASSFTGLAEVEQFF. The CDR3 DNA is TGTGCCAGCAGCTTCACGGGTCTAGCGGAAGTTGAGCAGTTCTTC.

Many counts were recorded for this clonotype. V and J are TRBV20-1 and TRBJ2-2; perhaps TRBD1 as D (6 bases). The CDR3 consists of 13 residues. The V gene lost 2 bases and the J gene lost 4 bases, with 8 bases spanning the gap. The germline gives CDR1 DFQATT, CDR2 SNEGSKA (reference sequence). The CDR3 coding sequence is TGCAGTGCTAGAAAGACAGGCACCGGGGAGCTGTTTTTT. Its protein product is CSARKTGTGELFF.

This clonotype was seen repeatedly, ten times or more. This chain uses TRBV29-1 with TRBJ1-1; no clear D. Germline V CDR1 and CDR2: SQVTM, ANQGSEA. Trimming shortened V by 4 bases and J by 0 bases, and 12 bases separated the two germline ends. The CDR3 is made up of 14 amino acids. Here the CDR3 reads CSVALRAVNTEAFF. CDR3 DNA: TGCAGCGTTGCTCTTCGGGCTGTGAACACTGAAGCTTTCTTT.

This clonotype has ten or more counts. The CDR3 sequence: CASSPQEPGALNTEAFF. DNA for the CDR3: TGTGCCAGCTCACCACAGGAGCCGGGGGCGCTGAACACTGAAGCTTTCTTT. The chain recombines TRBV18 with TRBJ1-1; tentative D call: TRBD1 (6 bases). Trimming stripped 1 base from V and 0 bases from J, with 15 bases between. From germline, CDR1 is KGHSH and CDR2 LQKENI. The CDR3 length is 17 residues.

The gene calls are TRBV4-3 and TRBJ2-7; D call uncertain. The CDR3 has 16 amino acids. Germline CDR1 LGHNA, CDR2 YSLEER. V lost 1 base to trimming and J lost 0 bases, with 13 bases between them. The CDR3 DNA is TGCGCCAGCAGCCAAGGGGCCAGTCCGTCCTCCTACGAGCAGTACTTC. Translated, it gives CASSQGASPSSYEQYF.

At least ten counts were recorded for this clonotype. V gene TRBV5-1 combines with J gene TRBJ2-1, with D possibly matching TRBD1 (6 bases). V lost 0 bases and J lost 7, with 14 bases in between. The germline V gene has CDR1 SGHRS and CDR2 YFSETQ. The CDR3 is 15 residues long. The CDR3 loop is CASSLARGAWNEQFF. The DNA for the CDR3 is TGCGCCAGCAGCTTGGCCAGGGGCGCCTGGAATGAGCAGTTCTTC. Together with reference TRBV5-1 and TRBJ2-1, the CDR3 gives the full variable domain: KAGVTQTPRYLIKTRGQQVTLSCSPISGHRSVSWYQQTPGQGLQFLFEYFSETQRNKGNFPGRFSGRQFSNSRSEMNVSTLELGDSALYLCASSLARGAWNEQFFGPGTRLTVL.

This clonotype was counted at least ten times. The chain has TRBV6-5 and TRBJ2-3; 7 bases map to TRBD2. The CDR3 is made up of 15 amino acids. V shed 2 bases, J shed 4 bases, and the junction held 6 bases outside the gene matches. Germline CDR1 reads MNHEY; CDR2 reads SVGAGI. The CDR3 sequence is CASSYGGGGADTQYF. The CDR3 DNA is TGTGCCAGCAGTTACGGGGGGGGAGGGGCAGATACGCAGTATTTT.

As concerns this clonotype: Possible read error: a much larger clone is one base away. The chain combines TRBV10-3 with TRBJ2-1; 10 bases line up with TRBD2. Unmatched junction bases numbered 17, after V lost 6 bases and J lost 9 bases. The germline gives CDR1 ENHRY, CDR2 SYGVKD. The CDR3 loop spans 17 amino acids. The CDR3 here is CAISPIPGIAGGGEQFF. The CDR3 bases are TGTGCCATCAGCCCTATCCCGGGAATAGCGGGAGGAGGTGAGCAGTTCTTC.

This clonotype appeared many times. The V call is TRBV12-3 or TRBV12-4, the J call TRBJ2-2; 13 nucleotides line up with TRBD2. Trimming took 5 bases from V and 4 from J; bases not matched to a gene: 13. This CDR3 comprises 19 residues. In nucleotides, the CDR3 is TGTGCCAGCAGTCCCACCCCCGGACTAGCGGGGGTGAGCACCGGGGAGCTGTTTTTT. As protein: CASSPTPGLAGVSTGELFF.

In the case of this clonotype: A read error may be the cause here, since a much bigger clone is one base away. The chain employs TRBV7-9 and TRBJ1-1; 7 bases are a match to TRBD1. Germline CDR1 and CDR2: SEHNR and FQNEAQ (reference sequence). The CDR3 runs 15 residues. The CDR3 coding sequence is TGTGCCGGCAGCTTGGGACAGCCCGTGGGGACTGAAGCTTTCTTT. It translates to CAGSLGQPVGTEAFF.

This clonotype was seen many times. This rearrangement joins TRBV6-2 or TRBV6-3 to TRBJ2-7, with 15 bases aligning to TRBD2. The trim removed 2 bases at V and 8 bases at J, leaving 4 bases unmatched. The CDR3 consists of 15 residues. CDR1 MNHEY and CDR2 SVGEGT come from the germline V gene. CDR3 in DNA: TGTGCCAGCAGTTACCCCGGGACTAGCGGGAGGCAGCAGTACTTC. Residues: CASSYPGTSGRQQYF.

Ten or more counts support this clonotype. The chain uses TRBV18 and TRBJ1-5; D remains unclear. Trimming removed 2 bases at V and 0 bases at J, with 11 bases between. Germline V lookup: CDR1 KGHSH, CDR2 LQKENI. CDR3 length: 16 amino acids. CDR3 bases: TGTGCCAGCTCACCATCAGCCAAGGTTAGCAATCAGCCCCAGCATTTT. This encodes CASSPSAKVSNQPQHF.

This chain connects TRBV16 to TRBJ1-4; D possibly corresponds to TRBD1 (5 bases). The CDR3 totals 15 residues. CDR1 is KGHSY and CDR2 is FQNENV in the germline V gene. Trimming took 1 base from V and 3 from J, leaving 9 bases between them. The CDR3 DNA reads as TGTGCCAGCAGCCAATGGGGACTCCCTAATGAAAAACTGTTTTTT. Translating it yields CASSQWGLPNEKLFF.

In this sample, this clonotype turned up many times. The chain employs TRBV27 and TRBJ2-5, with a possible D match to TRBD1 (6 bases). The CDR3 is 13 residues long. Trimming shortened V by 10 bases and J by 0 bases, and 12 bases separated the two germline ends. Per the germline V gene, CDR1 is MNHEY and CDR2 is SMNVEV (reference sequence). CDR3 protein: CATHGQNQETQYF. CDR3 nucleotide sequence: TGTGCCACCCACGGACAGAACCAAGAGACCCAGTACTTC.

The table lists this clonotype with a few counts. J is TRBJ1-1 and V is TRBV18; 9 nucleotides agree with TRBD1. V was clipped by 3 bases and J by 8 bases; unmatched bases: 4. Germline CDR1 KGHSH, CDR2 LQKENI. There are 13 residues in the CDR3. Written as DNA, the CDR3 is TGTGCCAGCTCACCCGGGACAGGGAGGGAAGCTTTCTTT. This sequence encodes CASSPGTGREAFF.

This clonotype was counted between two and nine times. DNA of the CDR3: TGCAGTGCTAGAGATGTTGGACAGACCTACAATGAGCAGTTCTTC. Translating gives CSARDVGQTYNEQFF. The gene calls are TRBV20-1 and TRBJ2-1; a possible D gene is TRBD1 (6 bases). The CDR3 contains 15 residues. Germline assignment: CDR1 DFQATT and CDR2 SNEGSKA (reference sequence). V shed 0 bases and J shed 2 bases, with 11 bases lying between them.

This clonotype was recorded at least ten times. The V gene is TRBV3-1, the J gene TRBJ1-4; TRBD1 agrees at 8 bases. The CDR3 loop spans 13 amino acids. Losses at the gene ends were 2 bases for V and 7 bases for J; bases not matched to a gene: 0. The germline gives CDR1 LGHDT, CDR2 YNNKEL (reference sequence). Here the CDR3 reads CASSQQGAEKLFF. In DNA form, the CDR3 reads TGTGCCAGCAGCCAACAGGGGGCTGAAAAACTGTTTTTT.